This T cell receptor (beta chain) was obtained from a study of technical replicates of blood from a few donors. TCRdb's table, derived via immunoSEQ multiplex PCR, lists solely in-frame clones and lacks some. The profile shows more than 75,000 clones, roughly 95% of them singletons. The CDR3 covers 16 residues. V trimming: 0 bases; J trimming: 8 bases; junction bases outside the gene matches: 11. Germline V gene lookup returns CDR1 GTSNPN and CDR2 SVGIG (reference sequence). This chain uses TRBV30 with TRBJ2-1, with TRBD2 identical over 9 bases. This TCR was recovered from a human donor in good health. Material: T cells isolated from PBMCs. In DNA, the CDR3 is TGTGCCTGGAGTGTACTATGGCGGGAGGGCCGTGATGAGCAGTTCTTC. Translating gives CAWSVLWREGRDEQFF.